In its sample, the clone carrying this TCR beta chain ranks as large (0.1 to 1%). The antigen is not known. General study results and limits: Roughly 13% of tumor Treg sequences matched naive CD4+ cells. Tumor memory CD4+ T cell TCR gene usage was found to cluster with blood and lymph node memory CD4+ cells and with lymph node naive CD4+ cells. Greatest tumor Treg TCR overlap was with tumor naive CD4+ cells.

Memory CD4+ cells were defined as CD4+CD45RO+CD25-. Amplification of TRBV12-4/TRBJ1-2 clonotypes used adaptor-ligated barcode primers. TCRdb processed the multiplex PCR reads anew with MiXCR; each CDR3 protein has one entry. This table holds just over 450 distinct CDR3 sequences, less than 30% found once. V lost 6 bases and J 2 bases, leaving 10 bases between the germline ends. This CDR3 is built from 13 residues. This clonotype originated in a female donor with breast cancer. The V gene is TRBV12-3 or TRBV12-4, the J gene TRBJ1-2; TRBD1 is a possible D gene (6 bases). The sample was memory CD4+ T cells sorted from blood. The subset: memory CD4+ T cells, CD4+CD45RO+CD25-. CDR3 sequence: CASSSGQNYGYTF. The CDR3, as DNA: TGTGCCAGCAGCAGCGGACAGAACTATGGCTACACCTTC.